Sequencing of this T cell receptor (beta chain) was carried out in a study of control samples from healthy donors and cancer patients. This clone was observed once. CDR1 and CDR2 from the germline V gene are LNHDA and SQIVND (reference sequence). The ends were cut back, 5 bases at V and 4 bases at J, with 9 bases in the middle. The CDR3 extends over 14 amino acids. Some clones are missing from TCRdb's copy, which holds only in-frame ones; the method was immunoSEQ multiplex PCR. The sample lists fewer than 85,000 clones, approximately 92% occurring once. The specimen was blood. The V gene is TRBV19, the J gene TRBJ1-6; no reliable D call. The clonotype was recovered from a woman between 55 and 75 years old in good health. The CDR3 DNA is TGTGCCAGTAGTTTACGAAGTTATAATTCACCCCTCCACTTT. Its protein is CASSLRSYNSPLHF.